Each of the 32 T cell receptor beta chains below was sequenced from the same sample in a study of a mutant IDH1 vaccine in newly diagnosed glioma. Method: immunoSEQ multiplex PCR; TCRdb's copy keeps in-frame clones and lacks some. The table shows more than 45,000 clones, with more than 75% occurring only once. Their specific antigens are unknown. Time point specified: week 35, safety follow-up. With topical imiquimod, each dose of the vaccine consisted of 300 ug of mutant IDH1 20-mer peptide. This sample comprised PBMCs, obtained from a glioma patient whose treatment included an IDH1 peptide vaccine. The receptors derive from a woman between 35 and 50 years old with glioma.

The J gene is TRBJ1-2, the V gene TRBV5-1; D ambiguous. Between the trimmed V and J ends, which lost 0 bases and 4 bases, there was a span of 10 bases. In germline, CDR1 is SGHRS, CDR2 YFSETQ. CDR3 length: 14 amino acids. This CDR3 reads CASSLEGIGYGYTF. DNA of the CDR3: TGCGCCAGCAGCTTGGAAGGGATTGGCTATGGCTACACCTTC.

In its sample, this clone was seen once. The chain links TRBV19 to TRBJ2-1, with TRBD2 identical over 8 bases. The CDR3 has 16 amino acids. V trimming: 5 bases; J trimming: 8 bases; junction bases outside the gene matches: 14. Germline V gives CDR1 LNHDA, CDR2 SQIVND (reference sequence). The CDR3: CASSSVGLAGDHEQFF. The CDR3 bases are TGTGCCAGTAGTTCGGTTGGACTAGCCGGAGACCATGAGCAGTTCTTC.

The V call is TRBV19, the J call TRBJ2-5; tentatively, D is TRBD1 (5 bases). V was pared by 5 bases and J by 2 bases, with 15 bases between. The germline V gene encodes CDR1 LNHDA and CDR2 SQIVND (reference sequence). This CDR3 has 15 amino acids. The CDR3 bases are TGTGCCAGTAGTCAACTTTGGGGCAGACAAGAGACCCAGTACTTC. Translated: CASSQLWGRQETQYF.

The chain combines TRBV5-1 with TRBJ2-2; possible D gene TRBD2, 6 bases. The CDR3 sequence is 16 residues long. V was pared by 0 bases and J by 4 bases, with 13 bases between. Germline V lookup: CDR1 SGHRS, CDR2 YFSETQ. In nucleotides, the CDR3 is TGCGCCAGCAGCTTGGCCGGAGGGCGCGGCACCGGGGAGCTGTTTTTT. Its translation is CASSLAGGRGTGELFF. Together with reference TRBV5-1 and TRBJ2-2, the CDR3 gives the full variable domain: KAGVTQTPRYLIKTRGQQVTLSCSPISGHRSVSWYQQTPGQGLQFLFEYFSETQRNKGNFPGRFSGRQFSNSRSEMNVSTLELGDSALYLCASSLAGGRGTGELFFGEGSRLTVL.

The chain recombines TRBV6-4 with TRBJ1-5; D is perhaps TRBD1 (5 bases). The V end was cut by 7 bases, the J end by 6 bases, with 10 bases between. Germline V gene data show CDR1 as MRHNA and CDR2 as SNTAGT. CDR3 length: 12 residues. The CDR3 here is CASILQGQPQHF. The CDR3 DNA reads TGTGCCAGCATCCTCCAGGGTCAGCCCCAGCATTTT.

V and J are TRBV19 and TRBJ1-2; 9 nucleotides match TRBD1. There are 15 residues in the CDR3. V shed 5 bases, J shed 8 bases, and the junction held 12 bases outside the gene matches. CDR1 is LNHDA and CDR2 is SQIVND in the germline V gene (reference sequence). Written as DNA, the CDR3 is TGTGCCAGTAGTCGGACAGGGGTTGGTTTCGGAGGCTACACCTTC. This translates into CASSRTGVGFGGYTF.

This clone was picked up one time. This chain connects TRBV2 to TRBJ1-2; 10 bases align to TRBD1. V trimming: 8 bases; J trimming: 7 bases; junction bases outside the gene matches: 7. The CDR3 length is 13 residues. The germline CDR1 and CDR2 sequences are SNHLY and FYNNEI. The CDR3 loop is CASCQDRGFGYTF. The CDR3 bases are TGTGCCAGCTGTCAGGACAGGGGGTTTGGCTACACCTTC. Full variable domain (outside the CDR3, taken from reference TRBV2 and TRBJ1-2): EPEVTQTPSHQVTQMGQEVILRCVPISNHLYFYWYRQILGQKVEFLVSFYNNEISEKSEIFDDQFSVERPDGSNFTLKIRSTKLEDSAMYFCASCQDRGFGYTFGSGTRLTVV.

The rearrangement uses TRBV4-1 and TRBJ1-1; D call uncertain. V was clipped by 0 bases and J by 1 base, with 3 bases between them. The CDR3 extends over 13 amino acids. Germline CDR1 MGHRA, CDR2 YSYEKL. DNA for the CDR3: TGCGCCAGCAGCCAAGAGGAGAACACTGAAGCTTTCTTT. Its translation: CASSQEENTEAFF.

V usage is TRBV14 and J usage is TRBJ2-1; TRBD2 agrees at 12 bases. Unmatched junction bases numbered 5, after V lost 2 bases and J lost 6 bases. CDR3 length equals 16 residues. The V gene's germline CDR1 is SGHDN and CDR2 FVKESK. CDR3 sequence reads: CASSQLTSGSGNEQFF. The CDR3 nucleotides read TGTGCCAGCAGCCAACTGACTAGCGGGAGTGGCAATGAGCAGTTCTTC.

This clone came up a few times. V and J are TRBV7-2 and TRBJ1-1, with D tentatively TRBD1 (6 bases). The CDR3 covers 17 residues. V dropped 3 bases and J dropped 2 bases, with 19 bases sitting between them. CDR1 and CDR2 (germline): SGHTA, FQGNSA. CDR3 DNA: TGTGCCAGCAGCTTCCCCATAACAGGGCGGCTCAACACTGAAGCTTTCTTT. Translating it yields CASSFPITGRLNTEAFF.

This sequence joins TRBV7-8 and TRBJ1-5; D gene unclear. CDR1 and CDR2 from the germline V gene are SGHVS and FQNEAQ. The ends were cut back, 1 base at V and 6 bases at J, with 7 bases in the middle. This CDR3 comprises 13 residues. The CDR3 nucleotides are TGTGCCAGCAGCTTAGGGGCAGGTCAGCCCCAGCATTTT. This codes for CASSLGAGQPQHF.

This sequence joins TRBV20-1 and TRBJ2-7; D gene uncertain. Trimming took off 2 bases at V and 1 base at J, with 3 bases between the two ends. Germline lookup yields CDR1 DFQATT and CDR2 SNEGSKA (reference sequence). The CDR3 loop spans 11 amino acids. The CDR3 nucleotides are TGCAGTGCTAGATCTTCCTACGAGCAGTACTTC. This codes for CSARSSYEQYF.

The V gene is TRBV19, the J gene TRBJ2-3; D not resolved. The germline V and J ends were trimmed by 6 bases and 6 bases, with 13 bases remaining between them. Germline CDR1 LNHDA, CDR2 SQIVND (reference sequence). CDR3 length equals 13 residues. CDR3 sequence reads: CASSLPDRDTQYF. The CDR3 DNA sequence: TGTGCCAGTAGCTTGCCGGACCGGGATACGCAGTATTTT.

V and J are TRBV4-1 and TRBJ2-7; possible D gene TRBD1, 6 bases. CDR3 length: 16 residues. Germline CDR1 MGHRA, CDR2 YSYEKL. Trimming left V 0 bases short and J 0 bases short, with 12 bases between. The CDR3 loop is CASSQDSGTSSYEQYF. The CDR3 DNA follows: TGCGCCAGCAGCCAAGATTCCGGGACATCCTCCTACGAGCAGTACTTC.

The chain couples TRBV1 to TRBJ2-3; the tabulated D call, TRBD2, remains unverified against the DNA. TRBV1 is described as a pseudogene. The CDR3 is made up of 15 amino acids. CDR3 sequence: CTSSVRGSGTDTQYF. The CDR3 region has the DNA TGCACCAGCAGCGTACGGGGAAGTGGCACAGATACGCAGTATTTT.

This clone appeared once. This chain's CDR3 is CASSESGLGHAETQYF. CDR3 DNA: TGCGCCAGCAGTGAGTCGGGACTAGGGCACGCGGAGACCCAGTACTTC. The gene calls are TRBV10-1 and TRBJ2-5; 8 bases are shared with TRBD2. This CDR3 spans 16 amino acids. The trim removed 0 bases at V and 5 bases at J, leaving 8 bases unmatched. CDR1 and CDR2 (germline): WNHNN, SYGVQD (reference sequence).

The gene calls are TRBV7-8 and TRBJ2-2; D is possibly TRBD1 (5 bases). Germline lookup yields CDR1 SGHVS and CDR2 FQNEAQ. CDR3 length equals 11 residues. The V end lost 8 bases, the J end lost 6 bases, and 7 bases lay between the germline ends. CDR3 bases: TGTGCCAGCCAAGGGGCCGGGGAGCTGTTTTTT. This sequence encodes CASQGAGELFF.

The gene calls are TRBV28 and TRBJ2-7; 7 positions match TRBD2. This CDR3 spans 19 amino acids. V was clipped by 6 bases and J by 3 bases; unmatched bases: 23. Germline values: CDR1 MDHEN, CDR2 SYDVKM. The DNA of the CDR3 is TGTGCCAGCAGCCCAGACACCTTTCGGGGGGAGGGCCACCTCTACGAGCAGTACTTC. Protein: CASSPDTFRGEGHLYEQYF.

The CDR3 DNA sequence: TGTGCCAGCAGCCGTCTCGCGGGGGGGCGATACGAGCAGTACTTC. Translation gives CASSRLAGGRYEQYF. This rearrangement joins TRBV5-8 to TRBJ2-7; 9 bases fit TRBD2. CDR1 and CDR2 from the germline V gene are SGHTS and YDEGEE. This CDR3 region has 15 residues. The trim removed 4 bases at V and 4 bases at J, leaving 9 bases unmatched. Based on the CDR3 plus reference TRBV5-8 and TRBJ2-7, the full variable domain is EAGVTQSPTHLIKTRGQQATLRCSPISGHTSVYWYQQALGLGLQFLLWYDEGEERNRGNFPPRFSGRQFPNYSSELNVNALELEDSALYLCASSRLAGGRYEQYFGPGTRLTVT.

V is TRBV11-2 and J is TRBJ2-7, with D perhaps TRBD1 (5 bases). This CDR3 has 13 residues. Trimming shortened V by 3 bases and J by 2 bases, and 8 bases separated the two germline ends. Germline values: CDR1 SGHAT, CDR2 FQNNGV. CDR3 residues: CASSFDSPYEQYF. The CDR3 nucleotides are TGTGCCAGCAGCTTTGACAGTCCCTACGAGCAGTACTTC.

This rearrangement joins TRBV6-4 to TRBJ2-2, with 8 bases lining up with TRBD2. Germline V gives CDR1 MRHNA, CDR2 SNTAGT. This CDR3 is built from 13 residues. Germline trimming cut 10 bases from V and 4 bases from J; bases unmatched to any gene: 5. In DNA form, the CDR3 reads TGTGCCACCGGAGCGGGGGCCACCGGGGAGCTGTTTTTT. Its translation is CATGAGATGELFF.

V gene TRBV5-6 combines with J gene TRBJ2-2; D tentatively fits TRBD1 or TRBD2 (5 bases each). Germline CDR1 and CDR2: SGHDT and YYEEEE. The CDR3 loop spans 16 amino acids. V gave up 0 bases and J gave up 1 base, with 10 bases separating them. This chain's CDR3 is CASSLARAGNTGELFF. As DNA, the CDR3 is TGTGCCAGCAGCTTGGCCAGGGCGGGGAACACCGGGGAGCTGTTTTTT.

The chain is built from TRBV5-1 and TRBJ1-1; D is unclear. Trimming shortened V by 2 bases and J by 0 bases, and 11 bases separated the two germline ends. Germline V lookup: CDR1 SGHRS, CDR2 YFSETQ. CDR3 length: 15 residues. In nucleotides, the CDR3 is TGCGCCAGCAGCTTCCTATCAGAGATGAACACTGAAGCTTTCTTT. It encodes CASSFLSEMNTEAFF.

The chain links TRBV30 to TRBJ2-3; D possibly matches TRBD1 or TRBD2 (6 bases each). Trimming stripped 4 bases from V and 2 bases from J, with 16 bases between. Germline CDR1 reads GTSNPN; CDR2 reads SVGIG (reference sequence). The CDR3 totals 15 residues. CDR3 in DNA: TGTGCCTGGACCCTTTGGGGGGCCCCCACAGATACGCAGTATTTT. This codes for CAWTLWGAPTDTQYF.

The rearrangement links TRBV7-8 to TRBJ2-2, with TRBD1 matching 8 bases. This CDR3 has 18 residues. V was clipped by 0 bases and J by 0 bases; unmatched bases: 6. Per the germline V gene, CDR1 is SGHVS and CDR2 is FQNEAQ. The CDR3 DNA reads TGTGCCAGCAGCTTAGCGCAGGGGGCATTTTCGAACACCGGGGAGCTGTTTTTT. Encoded protein: CASSLAQGAFSNTGELFF.

This clone was counted between two and nine times. The V call is TRBV6-5, the J call TRBJ1-1, with 7 bases matching TRBD1. Germline V gives CDR1 MNHEY, CDR2 SVGAGI. The CDR3 has 13 amino acids. J lost 8 bases, V lost 6 bases, and 9 bases had no gene match. The CDR3 sequence: CASSPDRVYEAFF. CDR3 coding DNA: TGTGCCAGCAGCCCCGACAGGGTCTACGAAGCTTTCTTT.

In nucleotides, the CDR3 is TGTGCCAGCGACCCGGGACAGGGAATCCGCGAGCAGTACTTC. Its translation is CASDPGQGIREQYF. The V gene is TRBV6-1, the J gene TRBJ2-7; 9 bases are shared with TRBD1. The length of the CDR3 is 14 residues. V shed 8 bases and J 6 bases; nucleotides not matched to a gene: 11. CDR1 and CDR2 (germline): MNHNS, SASEGT.

The V and J genes are TRBV4-2 and TRBJ2-7, with 12 bases fitting TRBD2. The CDR3 loop spans 16 amino acids. Germline trimming cut 2 bases from V and 7 bases from J; bases unmatched to any gene: 9. Germline V CDR1 and CDR2: LGHNA, YNFKEQ. Written as DNA, the CDR3 is TGTGCCAGCAGCCAAAATCTAGCGGGAGGGCCTCGTGAGCAGTACTTC. Translating gives CASSQNLAGGPREQYF.

This chain uses TRBV6-5 with TRBJ2-2; 7 bases are a match to TRBD1. The V segment lost 0 bases and the J segment 4 bases; nucleotides outside the gene matches: 2. Germline V gene lookup returns CDR1 MNHEY and CDR2 SVGAGI. The CDR3 contains 15 residues. CDR3 sequence reads: CASSYSGTVTGELFF. The CDR3 nucleotides are TGTGCCAGCAGTTACTCCGGGACAGTCACCGGGGAGCTGTTTTTT.

This clone turned up a few times. V usage is TRBV7-8 and J usage is TRBJ1-2; tentatively, D is TRBD1 (6 bases). This CDR3 region has 14 residues. Germline CDR1 SGHVS, CDR2 FQNEAQ. V lost 0 bases and J 4 bases, leaving 9 bases between the germline ends. The CDR3 sequence: CASSLAAGAYGYTF. DNA of the CDR3: TGTGCCAGCAGCTTAGCGGCAGGGGCCTATGGCTACACCTTC.

V gene TRBV6-1 combines with J gene TRBJ2-7, with TRBD2 identical over 10 bases. The V and J ends lost 4 bases and 7 bases, in that order; junction bases with no gene match: 10. This CDR3 is 15 amino acids long. Germline V gives CDR1 MNHNS, CDR2 SASEGT. CDR3 region: CASSGGSGRGWEQYF. Written as DNA, the CDR3 is TGTGCCAGCAGTGGCGGGAGCGGGAGGGGGTGGGAGCAGTACTTC.

This chain uses TRBV6-1 with TRBJ1-4, with 7 positions matching TRBD1. CDR3 length: 14 residues. Germline loops: CDR1 MNHNS, CDR2 SASEGT. The trim removed 5 bases at V and 12 bases at J, leaving 12 bases unmatched. CDR3 in DNA: TGTGCCAGCAGTTTTGGTACAGGGGAGCTAGAACTGTTTTTT. It yields the protein CASSFGTGELELFF.